This T cell receptor beta chain derives from a study of cytomegalovirus exposure and HLA in healthy donors. Healthy bone marrow donors supplied every sample. In the case of this clone: The antigen is unknown.

Overall study results and limits: Clonal expansion, a later analysis showed, was greater in HLA-associated TCR beta chains than in equally common others.

The PCR employed 60 Vbeta primers together with 13 Jbeta primers. How the authors handled the data: Later work found approximately 87 million unique TCR beta chains, with about 10 million shared. Only in-frame clones appear in the TCRdb table, and some are missing; sequencing was by immunoSEQ multiplex PCR. Clone size and V and J calls were adopted from that table, with D and trimming inferred from the DNA. The sample has some 150,000 clones; approximately 88% are singletons. The CDR3 spans 16 residues. Losses at the gene ends were 3 bases for V and 0 bases for J; bases not matched to a gene: 4. Germline loops: CDR1 MDHEN, CDR2 SYDVKM.

The clonotype was recovered from a woman aged 30 to 39 in good health and CMV-seronegative. The specimen sequenced was PBMCs. J is TRBJ1-5 and V is TRBV28, with TRBD1 identical over 8 bases. The CDR3 DNA reads as TGTGCCAGCAGTTTCAACAGGGGGAGTAGCAATCAGCCCCAGCATTTT. Amino acid sequence: CASSFNRGSSNQPQHF.